This T cell receptor beta chain comes out of a study of T cell changes during pregnancy in multiple sclerosis. This clone occurred a few times. Germline V gene lookup returns CDR1 SEHNR and CDR2 FQNEAQ (reference sequence). J lost 10 bases, V lost 2 bases, and 6 bases had no gene match. This CDR3 is 15 amino acids long. Here immunoSEQ multiplex PCR was the method, and the copy in TCRdb shows in-frame clones only, minus some. The profile shows tens of thousands of clones, roughly 90% of them singletons. This chain joins TRBV7-9 and TRBJ2-1; 12 bases match TRBD2. The clonotype comes from a female donor with multiple sclerosis, enrolled in a pregnancy study. Sequenced here: CD4+ T cells from peripheral blood mononuclear cells, sampled after pregnancy. CDR3 protein: CASSLRTSGIREQFF. The CDR3 DNA reads as TGTGCCAGCAGCTTAAGGACTAGCGGGATTAGAGAGCAGTTCTTC. The whole variable domain, filled in from reference TRBV7-9 and TRBJ2-1, reads DTGVSQNPRHKITKRGQNVTFRCDPISEHNRLYWYRQTLGQGPEFLTYFQNEAQLEKSRLLSDRFSAERPKGSFSTLEIQRTEQGDSAMYLCASSLRTSGIREQFFGPGTRLTVL.